This T cell receptor beta chain originates from a study of OX40 agonist ivuxolimab in advanced cancers. About the investigation overall: Ivuxolimab was a fully human IgG2 agonistic monoclonal antibody targeting the costimulatory receptor OX40 (CD134). Intravenous ivuxolimab was administered to patients every 2 weeks at six dose levels: 0.01, 0.1, 0.3, 1.5, 3 and 10 mg/kg. Among the 50 to 55 dose-escalation patients, about 20 had hepatocellular carcinoma, roughly 15 melanoma, 9 renal cell carcinoma and 9 head and neck cancer. A male proportion of 75% to 85% and a mean age of approximately 55 years, ranging from 23 to 79, were recorded for the dose-escalation cohort. Prior anti-PD-1, anti-PD-L1 or anti-CTLA-4 therapy was permitted, and checkpoint inhibitors had been received by about 36% of dose-escalation patients. Partial responses occurred in three dose-escalation patients, of whom one had hepatocellular carcinoma and two had cutaneous melanoma. Peripheral TCRbeta sequencing aimed to test whether ivuxolimab altered TCR sequence diversity and caused clonal T-cell expansion. The paper covers the monotherapy dose-escalation part of the phase I ivuxolimab trial, which included N ≈ 50 patients. On the study overall, not on this receptor specifically: Partial responders in the 0.1-3.0 mg/kg groups had among the lowest normalized peripheral clonal expansion, especially among CD8+ T cells. The antigen specificity of the peripheral T cells that underwent clonal expansion was not determined. At doses of 0.1 to 3.0 mg/kg, clonal expansion of both CD4+ and CD8+ T cells in blood was seen between baseline and week 6. Low levels of normalized T-cell clonal expansion were also seen in some nonresponding patients. After ivuxolimab, CD8+ T cells had more expanded clones than CD4+ T cells on average.

The CDR3 starts with the cysteine, ends with the phenylalanine, and has 16 residues. Of all the DNA, just the CDR3 is kept, 48 bases in frame from base 1. CDR1 is given as SEHNR and CDR2 as FQNEAQ, both from the germline V gene (reference sequence). Here V drops 3 bases and J drops 7 bases, and the junction holds 11 bases not matched to any gene. Notes on this clone: Its antigen remains undetermined. Base qualities are missing; no much larger clone stands one base away.

Genomic DNA was isolated from the sorted cells so that the TCRbeta CDR3 region could be sequenced. The immunoSEQ Assay was used for sequencing of TCRbeta CDR3 regions. The source is immuneACCESS, and TCRdb retained only in-frame sequences with V and J called. Part of the clones is not carried over; for the studies checked, unresolved V genes explain less than half of this, and the remainder is unexplained. The sample contains some 81,000 clones, 70% to 90% of them found a single time. Of the sample, just under 2% falls within the top ten clones. Patients with a history of autoimmune disease or receiving systemic immunosuppression were excluded from the trial. Peripheral blood for TCR sequencing was collected from all dose cohorts at baseline, on cycle 4 day 1, and on cycle 7 day 1. Samples came from an open-label, multicenter, first-in-human phase I dose-escalation trial of ivuxolimab. The trial enrolled adults with locally advanced or metastatic head and neck squamous cell, hepatocellular, melanoma or renal cell carcinoma. Before TCR sequencing, CD4+ and CD8+ T cells were separately sorted from peripheral blood.

This sample comprised CD4+ or CD8+ T cells sorted from blood, obtained in a trial of the OX40 agonist ivuxolimab. This clonotype originated in an adult with an advanced solid tumor such as melanoma, head and neck, liver or kidney cancer. The V and J genes are TRBV7-9 and TRBJ1-2; 10 junctional bases match TRBD1. CDR3 loop: CASSFPGQGRRGGYTF. Read as DNA, the sequence is TGTGCCAGCAGCTTCCCGGGACAGGGGCGAAGGGGTGGCTACACCTTC. Here the CDR3 is joined to the reference TRBV7-9 and TRBJ1-2 genes, and the full variable domain is: DTGVSQNPRHKITKRGQNVTFRCDPISEHNRLYWYRQTLGQGPEFLTYFQNEAQLEKSRLLSDRFSAERPKGSFSTLEIQRTEQGDSAMYLCASSFPGQGRRGGYTFGSGTRLTVV.